A selection of T cell receptor beta chains follows, all from one sample in a study of shared clonotypes between healthy human individuals. The method was immunoSEQ multiplex PCR; TCRdb's version includes in-frame clones alone and lacks a portion of them. The sample has hundreds of thousands of clones, around 92% seen once. The sample consisted of naive CD8+ T cells sorted from blood. Receptors were obtained from a man under 40 in good health. The CDR3 runs from the conserved cysteine through the conserved F or W. A D gene is named only where the DNA matches it firmly. The size entry is marked missing in some rows and otherwise reads once, few, many or a size class.

j_call clone_size v_call d_call cdr3_length cdr3_aa cdr3_nt
TRBJ1-1 NA TRBV7-2 NA 15 CASSLDGRVNTEAFF TGTGCCAGCAGCTTAGACGGCAGAGTGAACACTGAAGCTTTCTTT
TRBJ2-7 NA TRBV4-3 NA 14 CASSQDRTTYEQYF TGCGCCAGCAGCCAAGACAGGACGACCTACGAGCAGTACTTC
TRBJ2-1 once TRBV27 TRBD2 16 CASSTLAGAPHNEQFF TGTGCCAGCAGTACACTAGCGGGAGCTCCCCACAATGAGCAGTTCTTC
TRBJ2-4 NA TRBV4-1 TRBD2 17 CASSQVEVAGGSDIQYF TGCGCCAGCAGCCAAGTCGAGGTAGCGGGAGGATCTGACATTCAGTACTTC
TRBJ2-1 NA TRBV4-1 TRBD2 17 CASSPAPLAGGPSEQFF TGCGCCAGCAGCCCAGCCCCCCTAGCGGGAGGGCCGAGTGAGCAGTTCTTC
TRBJ1-1 NA TRBV6-1 NA 11 CASRRALEAFF TGTGCCAGCCGACGGGCTCTAGAGGCTTTCTTT
TRBJ2-1 NA TRBV7-8 NA 17 CASSLNRDSGSYNEQFF TGTGCCAGCAGCCTCAACCGGGACTCAGGCTCCTACAATGAGCAGTTCTTC
TRBJ2-1 NA TRBV28 NA 12 CASSGRSAEQFF TGTGCCAGCAGTGGGCGGTCCGCTGAGCAGTTCTTC
TRBJ2-1 NA TRBV10-3 NA 21 CAISEGPERGRAGSSYNEQFF TGTGCCATCAGTGAAGGCCCGGAGAGGGGGCGAGCGGGAAGCTCCTACAATGAGCAGTTCTTC
TRBJ2-7 once TRBV28 NA 13 CASSLSRTYEQYF TGTGCCAGCAGTTTATCTAGGACCTACGAGCAGTACTTC
TRBJ1-3 NA TRBV21-1 NA 17 CASSKSSRTHSPNTIYF TGTGCCAGCAGCAAATCATCTAGGACTCACTCTCCAAACACCATATATTTT
TRBJ2-5 NA TRBV25-1 NA 12 CASSDREETQYF TGTGCCAGCAGTGACAGGGAGGAGACCCAGTACTTC
TRBJ2-1 NA TRBV29-1 NA 13 CSVGGVILDEQFF TGCAGCGTTGGGGGTGTCATACTCGATGAGCAGTTCTTC
TRBJ2-7 NA TRBV11-2 NA 13 CASSLGAGSEQYF TGTGCCAGCAGCTTAGGAGCGGGTAGCGAGCAGTACTTC
TRBJ2-7 NA TRBV7-9 NA 12 CASSLELLEQYF TGTGCCAGCAGCTTAGAACTATTGGAGCAGTACTTC
TRBJ2-7 NA TRBV21-1 NA 18 CASSPSGLAGTISYEQYF TGTGCCAGCAGCCCATCGGGACTAGCGGGAACGATCTCCTACGAGCAGTACTTC
TRBJ2-7 NA TRBV5-6 NA 10 CASSLREQYF TGTGCCAGCAGCTTGAGGGAGCAGTACTTC
TRBJ2-1 NA TRBV2 TRBD2 16 CASSETSGGGYNEQFF TGTGCCAGCAGTGAGACTAGCGGGGGAGGGTACAATGAGCAGTTCTTC
TRBJ2-3 NA TRBV5-4 TRBD2 15 CASSLRLADPDTQYF TGTGCCAGCAGCTTGCGGCTAGCGGACCCAGATACGCAGTATTTT
TRBJ2-1 NA TRBV13 TRBD2 16 CASSLVASGRLNEQFF TGTGCCAGCAGCTTAGTGGCTAGCGGGAGGCTCAATGAGCAGTTCTTC
TRBJ2-3 once TRBV5-4 TRBD1 17 CASSSIGQAVSTDTQYF TGTGCCAGCAGCTCAATAGGACAGGCAGTTAGCACAGATACGCAGTATTTT
TRBJ1-3 NA TRBV28 NA 13 CASEYRSGNTIYF TGTGCCAGCGAGTACCGCTCTGGAAACACCATATATTTT
TRBJ1-4 NA TRBV6-5 TRBD1 16 CASSLPNRGIGEKLFF TGTGCCAGCAGTTTGCCAAACAGGGGAATTGGTGAAAAACTGTTTTTT
TRBJ2-2 once TRBV10-2 TRBD1 18 CASSVEDRGRFNTGELFF TGCGCCAGCAGTGTCGAGGACAGGGGGCGTTTCAACACCGGGGAGCTGTTTTTT
TRBJ2-7 NA TRBV7-6 NA 14 CASSPGVVRDEQYF TGTGCCAGCAGCCCCGGGGTAGTCAGAGACGAGCAGTACTTC
TRBJ2-7 NA TRBV15 NA 14 CATSRGEAAYEQYF TGTGCCACCAGCAGAGGTGAGGCGGCCTACGAGCAGTACTTC
TRBJ2-5 once TRBV30 NA 11 CAWSVLGTEYF TGTGCCTGGAGTGTACTGGGTACCGAGTACTTC
TRBJ1-1 NA TRBV7-9 NA 16 CASSLGFGGVNTEAFF TGTGCCAGCAGCTTAGGGTTCGGGGGCGTGAACACTGAAGCTTTCTTT
TRBJ2-7 NA TRBV5-1 TRBD2 16 CASSLGLAGGIYEQYF TGCGCCAGCAGCTTGGGACTAGCGGGAGGGATCTACGAGCAGTACTTC
TRBJ1-2 NA TRBV7-9 NA 14 CASSLPSRVVGYTF TGTGCCAGCAGCCTCCCCTCTCGGGTTGTGGGCTACACCTTC
TRBJ1-5 few TRBV7-9 TRBD1 15 CASQLDRGYNQPQHF TGTGCCAGCCAGCTAGACAGGGGATACAATCAGCCCCAGCATTTT
TRBJ2-1 NA TRBV27 NA 14 CASRGRASYNEQFF TGTGCCAGCAGGGGCCGGGCCTCCTACAATGAGCAGTTCTTC
TRBJ2-3 NA TRBV4-1 NA 13 CASSLSLGDTQYF TGCGCCAGCAGCCTTTCTCTCGGGGATACGCAGTATTTT
TRBJ2-7 NA TRBV19 NA 15 CASRGMTGAFNEQYF TGTGCCAGTAGGGGTATGACGGGGGCCTTCAACGAGCAGTACTTC
TRBJ2-7 NA TRBV29-1 TRBD2 13 CSYSPSGSNEQYF TGCAGCTATTCCCCTAGCGGGAGTAACGAGCAGTACTTC
TRBJ1-1 NA TRBV7-9 NA 15 CASSALGQPNTEAFF TGTGCCAGCAGCGCCCTCGGCCAGCCTAACACTGAAGCTTTCTTT
TRBJ1-1 NA TRBV5-6 NA 13 CASSLVFETEAFF TGTGCCAGCAGCCTGGTTTTTGAGACTGAAGCTTTCTTT
TRBJ1-4 NA TRBV2 NA 11 CATRDTEKLFF TGTGCCACCCGGGACACCGAGAAACTGTTTTTT
TRBJ1-3 NA TRBV7-9 NA 15 CASSRRDDSGNTIYF TGTGCCAGCAGCAGGAGAGATGACTCTGGAAACACCATATATTTT
TRBJ1-1 NA TRBV19 NA 12 CASSVGGTEAFF TGTGCCAGTAGTGTCGGCGGCACTGAAGCTTTCTTT
TRBJ2-5 NA TRBV6-1 NA 14 CASSGYRVQETQYF TGTGCCAGCAGTGGGTACAGGGTCCAAGAGACCCAGTACTTC
TRBJ1-1 NA TRBV7-8 NA 16 CASSLWPAVRNTEAFF TGTGCCAGCAGCTTATGGCCCGCGGTTCGGAACACTGAAGCTTTCTTT
TRBJ1-1 NA TRBV4-1 TRBD1 16 CASSQAGQGDFTEAFF TGCGCCAGCAGCCAAGCGGGACAGGGTGACTTCACTGAAGCTTTCTTT
TRBJ2-1 NA TRBV7-9 NA 15 CASIGGLGNYNEQFF TGTGCCAGCATCGGGGGTCTGGGTAATTACAATGAGCAGTTCTTC
TRBJ2-2 NA TRBV4-1 TRBD2 19 CASSHQQGLAGGDTGELFF TGCGCCAGCAGCCATCAACAGGGACTAGCGGGAGGCGACACCGGGGAGCTGTTTTTT
TRBJ2-1 NA TRBV6-5 TRBD2 12 CASNLSGREQFF TGTGCCAGCAACCTAAGCGGGAGGGAGCAGTTCTTC
TRBJ1-2 NA TRBV5-1 TRBD1 16 CASSPDRERQVGGYTF TGCGCCAGCAGCCCCGACAGGGAGAGGCAAGTGGGGGGCTACACCTTC
TRBJ2-1 NA TRBV11-3 TRBD1 16 CASSQEGTGEYNEQFF TGTGCCAGCAGCCAAGAGGGGACAGGGGAATACAATGAGCAGTTCTTC
TRBJ1-4 NA TRBV5-1 TRBD1 14 CASRYRDRNEKLFF TGCGCCAGCAGATACCGGGACAGAAATGAAAAACTGTTTTTT
TRBJ2-1 NA TRBV19 TRBD2 15 CASSIGLAGGNEQFF TGTGCCAGTAGTATAGGGCTAGCGGGAGGCAATGAGCAGTTCTTC
TRBJ2-1 once TRBV7-9 NA 12 CAVDGQYNEQFF TGTGCCGTAGACGGGCAGTACAATGAGCAGTTCTTC